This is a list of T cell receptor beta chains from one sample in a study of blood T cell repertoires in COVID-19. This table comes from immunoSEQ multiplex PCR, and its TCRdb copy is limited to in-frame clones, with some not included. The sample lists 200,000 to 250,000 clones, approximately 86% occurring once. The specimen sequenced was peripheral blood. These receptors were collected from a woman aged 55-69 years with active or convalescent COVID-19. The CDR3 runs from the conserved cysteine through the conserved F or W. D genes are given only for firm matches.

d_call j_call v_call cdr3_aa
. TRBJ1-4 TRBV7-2 CASSLQATNEKLFF
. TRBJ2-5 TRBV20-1 CSASDPYQETQYF
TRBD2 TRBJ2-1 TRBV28 CASSPYPASGGPYNEQFF
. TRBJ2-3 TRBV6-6 CASSYGHSAGTQYF
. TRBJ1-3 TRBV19 CASSVQGSGNTIYF
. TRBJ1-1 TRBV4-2 CASSQEDSTEAFF
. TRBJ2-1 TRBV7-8 CASSRGPYYNEQFF
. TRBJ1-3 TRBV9 CASSVGLSSSGNTIYF
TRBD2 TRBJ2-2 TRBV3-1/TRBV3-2 CASSQEGLAGNTGELFF
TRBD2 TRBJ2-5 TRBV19 CASRQLAGGETQYF
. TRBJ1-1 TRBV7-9 CASRGNTEAFF
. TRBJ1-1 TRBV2 CATIRDTNTEAFF
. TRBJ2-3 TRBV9 CASSVVQGSTDTQYF
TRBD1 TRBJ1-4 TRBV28 CASSFLGQGREKLFF
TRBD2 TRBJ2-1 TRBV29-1 CSVVGIGEVAGPPYNEQFF
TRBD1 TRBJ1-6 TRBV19 CATRDRRNSPLHF
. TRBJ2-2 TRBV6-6 CASSPPPAGGRSGELFF
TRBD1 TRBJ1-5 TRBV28 CASRSDRGIEPQHF
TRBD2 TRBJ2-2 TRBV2 CASSRLAGDTGELFF
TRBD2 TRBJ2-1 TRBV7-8 CASSLVFSASGGYNEQFF
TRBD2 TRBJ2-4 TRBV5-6 CASSLGASGRSGF
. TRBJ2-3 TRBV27 CASSLIAGASTDTQYF
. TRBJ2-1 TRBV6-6 CASSGANTEQFF
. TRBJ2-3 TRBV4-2 CASSAGVGKDTQYF